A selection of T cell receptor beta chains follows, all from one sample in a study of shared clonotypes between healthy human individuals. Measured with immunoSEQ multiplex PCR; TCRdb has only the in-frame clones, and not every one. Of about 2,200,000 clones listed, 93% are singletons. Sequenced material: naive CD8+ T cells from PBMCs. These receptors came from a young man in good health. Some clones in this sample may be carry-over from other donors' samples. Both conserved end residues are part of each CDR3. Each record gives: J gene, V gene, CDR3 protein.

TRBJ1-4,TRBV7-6,CASSLVAEANEKLFF
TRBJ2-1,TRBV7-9,CASSSGTSGIRVEQFF
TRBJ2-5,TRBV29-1,CSGSGLAGEQETQYF
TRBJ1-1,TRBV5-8,CASSSPRVTSGDTEAFF
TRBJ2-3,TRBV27,CASSLDRGNTQYF
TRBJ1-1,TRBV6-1,CAIAGGVGAFF
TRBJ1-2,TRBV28,CASSLPGQGKFYGYTF
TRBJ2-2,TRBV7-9,CASSPGTGTNTGELFF
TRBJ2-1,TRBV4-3,CASSQDWGRTSYNEQFF
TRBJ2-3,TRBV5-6,CASSYGRLNTDTQYF
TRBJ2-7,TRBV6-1,CASSEGLAGGLYEQYF
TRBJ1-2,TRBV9,CASSVGEGRANYGYTF
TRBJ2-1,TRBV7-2,CASSPRQGYNEQFF
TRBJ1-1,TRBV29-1,CSVASGRVMNTEAFF
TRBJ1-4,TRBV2,CASSERTGPRANEKLFF
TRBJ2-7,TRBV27,CASSLGQDYEQYF
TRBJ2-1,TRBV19,CASSPSKGQGAYNEQFF
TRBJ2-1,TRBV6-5,CASSPLAEGQGEQFF
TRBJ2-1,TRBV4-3,CASSLGLAGPNEQFF
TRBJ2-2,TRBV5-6,CASSLGLAGVYGELFF
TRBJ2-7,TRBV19,CASSIRVSYEQYF
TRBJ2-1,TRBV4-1,CASSQLSGTRSYNEQFF
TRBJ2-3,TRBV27,CASSPTSSGREGTDTQYF
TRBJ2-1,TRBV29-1,CSAIAGGRYNEQFF
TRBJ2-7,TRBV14,CASSRGLAGVHEQYF
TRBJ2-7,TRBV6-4,CAVREDPYEQYF
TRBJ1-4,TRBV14,CASSPWGSREKLFF
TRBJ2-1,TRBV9,CASTLAGGPKEQFF
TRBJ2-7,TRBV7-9,CASSLHVGGRNEQYF
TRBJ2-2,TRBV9,CASSVTADGELFF
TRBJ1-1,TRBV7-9,CASSLAQMNTEAFF
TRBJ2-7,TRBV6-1,CASRPLAVVEQYF
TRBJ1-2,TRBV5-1,CASSFLPGRGYTF
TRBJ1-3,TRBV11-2,CASSSRPGTGKTGNTIYF
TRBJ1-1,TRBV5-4,CASSWDRGISEAFF
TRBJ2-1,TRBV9,CASSVRDNSYNEQFF
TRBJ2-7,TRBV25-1,CASSEGVSYEQYF
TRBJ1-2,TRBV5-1,CASSLYGTGIHGYTF
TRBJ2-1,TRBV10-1,CASSEIIGGNEQFF
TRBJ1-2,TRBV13,CASSLASGFRNGYTF
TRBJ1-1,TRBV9,CASSGMNLNTEAFF
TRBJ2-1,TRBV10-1,CATKSERGPYNEQFF
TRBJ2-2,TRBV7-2,CASSYANTLLRELFF
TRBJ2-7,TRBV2,CASSASADSLYEQYF
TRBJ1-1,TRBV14,CASSQVPRGEAFF
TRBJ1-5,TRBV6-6,CASSYSRTLNQPQHF
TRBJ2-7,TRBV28,CASIWTLGSYEQYF
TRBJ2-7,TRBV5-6,CASSLVLREGHEQYF